The rows below give T cell receptor beta chains drawn from one sample of a study of T-cell reconstitution after alpha-beta-depleted transplantation in children. TCRdb redid the calling of the PCR reads with MiXCR, one entry per CDR3 protein. The table records around 100,000 distinct CDR3 sequences, 10% of them present only once. The starting material was PBMCs, obtained before TCRalphabeta/CD19-depleted stem cell transplant. These receptors were collected from a boy between 2 and 10 years old with acute lymphoblastic leukemia, due to receive a stem cell transplant. Each CDR3 is given with its conserved first and last residue. Fields, in order: D gene, J gene, clone size, V gene, CDR3 protein, CDR3 DNA. The D gene is left open where the match is weak. Where a row states a size, it is once, few, many or the class of an expanded clone; other rows omit it.

TRBD2	TRBJ2-3	many	TRBV12-3/TRBV12-4	CASKLRAGGPTDTQYF	TGTGCCAGTAAGCTGAGGGCGGGAGGACCCACAGATACGCAGTATTTT
-	TRBJ1-5	-	TRBV5-1	CASSIKPGHADQPQHF	TGCGCCAGCAGCATAAAACCGGGACACGCAGATCAGCCCCAGCATTTT
TRBD2	TRBJ2-1	-	TRBV29-1	CSVGGLAGGREQFF	TGCAGCGTTGGAGGACTAGCGGGAGGGAGGGAGCAGTTCTTC
-	TRBJ2-5	-	TRBV10-3	CATAKGFWSQETQYF	TGTGCCACCGCAAAGGGGTTCTGGAGTCAAGAGACCCAGTACTTC
TRBD2	TRBJ2-3	many	TRBV7-2	CASRTGLAGTQYF	TGTGCCAGCAGAACGGGACTAGCGGGTACGCAGTATTTT
TRBD2	TRBJ2-3	many	TRBV12-3/TRBV12-4	CASKIAGPTDTQYF	TGTGCCAGCAAAATAGCGGGACCCACAGATACGCAGTATTTT
-	TRBJ2-7	few	TRBV25-1	CASSETTAGPYEQYF	TGTGCCAGCAGTGAAACTACCGCGGGGCCCTACGAGCAGTACTTC
-	TRBJ2-1	few	TRBV5-1	CASSLTGDQGSYNEQFF	TGCGCCAGCAGCCTCACGGGGGATCAGGGGTCCTACAATGAGCAGTTCTTC
TRBD1	TRBJ1-4	few	TRBV7-6	CASSARQGVARNGLFF	TGTGCCAGCAGCGCCAGACAGGGAGTAGCACGAAATGGACTGTTTTTT
-	TRBJ2-4	few	TRBV5-1	CASSLALGGGLNIQYF	TGCGCCAGCAGCTTGGCCTTAGGGGGAGGCTTAAACATTCAGTACTTC
-	TRBJ2-1	many	TRBV4-1	CASSQVTRSIDNEQFF	TGCGCCAGCAGCCAAGTAACTAGATCTATTGACAATGAGCAGTTCTTC
-	TRBJ2-1	many	TRBV6-1	CASSLSIEQFF	TGTGCCAGCAGTCTCTCTATTGAGCAGTTCTTC
-	TRBJ2-2	-	TRBV29-1	CSVESEFTGELFF	TGCAGCGTTGAGTCAGAGTTCACCGGGGAGCTGTTTTTT
TRBD1	TRBJ1-5	few	TRBV28	CASRTYRGIGNQPQHF	TGTGCCAGCAGGACGTACAGGGGAATCGGCAATCAGCCCCAGCATTTT
TRBD1	TRBJ2-3	few	TRBV7-9	CASQGTGSTDTQYF	TGTGCCAGTCAGGGGACAGGAAGCACAGATACGCAGTATTTT
TRBD2	TRBJ2-7	few	TRBV5-1	CASSAEGGRAGESYEQYF	TGCGCCAGCAGCGCGGAAGGCGGGAGGGCCGGTGAATCCTACGAGCAGTACTTC
-	TRBJ1-5	many	TRBV12-3/TRBV12-4	CASSFGQGKYQPQHF	TGTGCCAGCAGTTTCGGGCAGGGAAAATACCAGCCCCAGCATTTT